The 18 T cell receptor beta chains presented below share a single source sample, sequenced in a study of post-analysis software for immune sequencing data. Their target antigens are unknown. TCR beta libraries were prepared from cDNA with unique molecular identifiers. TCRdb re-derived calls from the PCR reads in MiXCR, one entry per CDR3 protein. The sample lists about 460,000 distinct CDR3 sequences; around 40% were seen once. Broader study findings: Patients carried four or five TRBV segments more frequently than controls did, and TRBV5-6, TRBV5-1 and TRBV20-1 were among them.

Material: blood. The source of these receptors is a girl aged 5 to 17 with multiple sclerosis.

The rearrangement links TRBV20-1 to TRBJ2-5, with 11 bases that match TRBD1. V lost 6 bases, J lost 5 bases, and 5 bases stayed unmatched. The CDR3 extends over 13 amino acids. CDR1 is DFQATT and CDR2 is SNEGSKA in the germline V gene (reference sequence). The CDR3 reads CSALGQGGETQYF. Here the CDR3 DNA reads TGCAGTGCCCTGGGACAGGGGGGCGAGACCCAGTACTTC.

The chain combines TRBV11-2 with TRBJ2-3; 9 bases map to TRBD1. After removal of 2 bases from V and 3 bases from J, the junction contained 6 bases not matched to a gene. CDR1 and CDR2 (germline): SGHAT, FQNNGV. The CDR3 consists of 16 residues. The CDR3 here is CASSLRGGTGTDTQYF. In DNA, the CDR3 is TGTGCCAGCAGCTTACGAGGCGGGACAGGGACAGATACGCAGTATTTT. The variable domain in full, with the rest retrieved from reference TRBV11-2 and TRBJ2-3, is EAGVAQSPRYKIIEKRQSVAFWCNPISGHATLYWYQQILGQGPKLLIQFQNNGVVDDSQLPKDRFSAERLKGVDSTLKIQPAKLEDSAVYLCASSLRGGTGTDTQYFGPGTRLTVL.

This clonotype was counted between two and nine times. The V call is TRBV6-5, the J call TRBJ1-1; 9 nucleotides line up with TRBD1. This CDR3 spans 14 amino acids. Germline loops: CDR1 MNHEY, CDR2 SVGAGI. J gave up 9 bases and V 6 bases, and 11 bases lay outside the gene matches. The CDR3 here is CASRQGQGMGKAFF. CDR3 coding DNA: TGTGCCAGCAGACAGGGACAGGGTATGGGAAAAGCTTTCTTT.

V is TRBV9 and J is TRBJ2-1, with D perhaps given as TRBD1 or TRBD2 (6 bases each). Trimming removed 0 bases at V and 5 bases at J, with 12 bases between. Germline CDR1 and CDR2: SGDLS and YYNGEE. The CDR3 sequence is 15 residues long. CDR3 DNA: TGTGCCAGCAGCGTAGGTGGGGGCGGGAACAATGAGCAGTTCTTC. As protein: CASSVGGGGNNEQFF.

The CDR3 loop is CAISGRDGNQPQHF. The CDR3, as DNA: TGTGCCATCTCCGGGAGGGATGGCAATCAGCCCCAGCATTTT. The chain carries TRBV10-3 and TRBJ1-5; D uncertain. V was shortened by 8 bases and J by 2 bases, with 13 bases between the two germline ends. The CDR3 extends over 14 amino acids. From germline, CDR1 is ENHRY and CDR2 SYGVKD.

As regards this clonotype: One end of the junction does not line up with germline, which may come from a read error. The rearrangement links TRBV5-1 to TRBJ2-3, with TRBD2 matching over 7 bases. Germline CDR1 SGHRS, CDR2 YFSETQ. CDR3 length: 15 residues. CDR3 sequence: CASSLNRGSTDTQYF. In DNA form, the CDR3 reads TGCGCCAGCAGCTTGAACCGCGGGAGCACGGATACGCAGTATTTT.

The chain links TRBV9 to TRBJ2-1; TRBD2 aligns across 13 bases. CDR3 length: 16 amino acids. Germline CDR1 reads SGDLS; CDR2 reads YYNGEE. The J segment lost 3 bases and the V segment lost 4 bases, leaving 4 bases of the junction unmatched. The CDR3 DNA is TGTGCCAGCAGCCCGAGACTAGCGGGAGGCTACAATGAGCAGTTCTTC. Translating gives CASSPRLAGGYNEQFF.

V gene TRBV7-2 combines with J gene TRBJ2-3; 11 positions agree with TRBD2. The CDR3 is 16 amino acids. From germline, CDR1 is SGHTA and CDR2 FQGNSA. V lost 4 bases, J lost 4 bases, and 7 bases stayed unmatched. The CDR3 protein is CASSSRYSGRADTQYF. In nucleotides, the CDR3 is TGTGCCAGCAGCTCCCGATATAGCGGGAGGGCAGATACGCAGTATTTT.

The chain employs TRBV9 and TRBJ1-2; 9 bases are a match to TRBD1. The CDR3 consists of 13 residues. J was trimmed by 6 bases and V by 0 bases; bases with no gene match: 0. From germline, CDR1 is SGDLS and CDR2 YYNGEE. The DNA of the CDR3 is TGTGCCAGCAGCGTAGGGGACAGGGATGGCTACACCTTC. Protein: CASSVGDRDGYTF.

CDR3 in amino acids: CASSPRGEGYNEQFF. In DNA form, the CDR3 reads TGTGCCAGCAGCCCTCGGGGAGAAGGGTACAATGAGCAGTTCTTC. The chain combines TRBV12-3 or TRBV12-4 with TRBJ2-1, with D possibly TRBD2 on 5 matching bases. Between the trimmed V and J ends, which lost 6 bases and 4 bases, there was a span of 16 bases. CDR3 length equals 15 residues.

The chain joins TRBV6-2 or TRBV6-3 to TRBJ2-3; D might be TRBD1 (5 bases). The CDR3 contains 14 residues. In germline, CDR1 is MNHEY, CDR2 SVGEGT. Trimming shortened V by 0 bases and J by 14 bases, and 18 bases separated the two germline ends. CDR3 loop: CASSYSSRFITGYF. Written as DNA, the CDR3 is TGTGCCAGCAGTTACTCGTCTCGGTTTATTACAGGGTATTTT.

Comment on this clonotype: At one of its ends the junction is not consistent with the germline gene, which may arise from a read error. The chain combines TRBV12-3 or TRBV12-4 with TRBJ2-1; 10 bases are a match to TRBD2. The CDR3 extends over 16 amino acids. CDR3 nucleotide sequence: TGTGCCAGCAGTCCTGCCGGACTAGCGGCCGCCAATGAGCACTTCTTC. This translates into CASSPAGLAAANEHFF.

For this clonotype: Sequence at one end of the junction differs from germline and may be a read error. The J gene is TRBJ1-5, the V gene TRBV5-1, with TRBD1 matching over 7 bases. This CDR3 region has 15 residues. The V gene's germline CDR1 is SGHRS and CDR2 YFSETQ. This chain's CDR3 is CAISTDGQGNQPQHF. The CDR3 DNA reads TGCGCCATCAGCACAGACGGACAGGGCAATCAGCCCCAGCATTTT. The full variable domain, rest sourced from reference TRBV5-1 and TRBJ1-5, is KAGVTQTPRYLIKTRGQQVTLSCSPISGHRSVSWYQQTPGQGLQFLFEYFSETQRNKGNFPGRFSGRQFSNSRSEMNVSTLELGDSALYLCAISTDGQGNQPQHFGDGTRLSIL.

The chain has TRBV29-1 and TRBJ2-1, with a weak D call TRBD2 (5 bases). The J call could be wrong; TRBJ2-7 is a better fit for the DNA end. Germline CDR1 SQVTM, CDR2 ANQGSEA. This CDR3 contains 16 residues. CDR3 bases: TGCAGCGTTGCCCTTGACTCCCCGGGGTCCTACAATGAGCAGTACTTC. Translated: CSVALDSPGSYNEQYF.

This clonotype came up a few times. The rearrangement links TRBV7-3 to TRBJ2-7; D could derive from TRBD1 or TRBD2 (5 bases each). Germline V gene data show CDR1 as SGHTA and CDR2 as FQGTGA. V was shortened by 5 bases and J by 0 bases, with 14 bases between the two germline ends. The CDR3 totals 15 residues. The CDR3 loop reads CASSPGTVLSYEQYF. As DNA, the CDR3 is TGTGCCAGCAGCCCGGGGACGGTGCTCTCCTACGAGCAGTACTTC.

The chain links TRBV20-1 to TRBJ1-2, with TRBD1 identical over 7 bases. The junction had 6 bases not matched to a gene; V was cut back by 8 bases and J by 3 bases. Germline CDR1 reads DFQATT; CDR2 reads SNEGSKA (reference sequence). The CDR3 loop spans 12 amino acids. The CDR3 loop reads CSPRQGDYGYTF. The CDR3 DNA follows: TGCAGTCCCAGACAGGGCGACTATGGCTACACCTTC.

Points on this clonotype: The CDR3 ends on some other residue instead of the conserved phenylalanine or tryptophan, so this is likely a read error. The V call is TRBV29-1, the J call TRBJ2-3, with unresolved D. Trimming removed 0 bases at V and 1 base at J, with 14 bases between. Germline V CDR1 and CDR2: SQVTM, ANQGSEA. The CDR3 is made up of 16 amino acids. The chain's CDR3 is CSVEDRRKARTDTQYS. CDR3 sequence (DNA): TGCAGCGTTGAAGATCGGAGAAAAGCCCGCACAGATACGCAGTATTCT.

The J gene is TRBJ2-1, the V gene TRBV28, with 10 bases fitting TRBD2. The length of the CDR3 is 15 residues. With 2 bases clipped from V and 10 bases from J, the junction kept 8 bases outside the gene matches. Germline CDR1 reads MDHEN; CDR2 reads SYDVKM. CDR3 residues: CASSLLAGAPGEQFF. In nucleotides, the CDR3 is TGTGCCAGCAGTTTACTAGCGGGAGCTCCTGGCGAGCAGTTCTTC.